The present T cell receptor beta chain was sequenced within a study of T cell responses to AZD1222 COVID-19 vaccine. Study findings and constraints: Baseline testing showed seropositivity in only a handful of AZD1222 recipients. White British people made up most donors, females outnumbered males, and clonal diversity was possibly underestimated. All repertoire sampling was performed exclusively after the peak T cell response. When two AZD1222 doses had been given, Spike-specific TCR breadth and depth rose.

The assay was immunoSEQ multiplex PCR, and TCRdb's table has in-frame clones only and misses some. Here the sample spans about 140,000 clones, roughly 90% being singletons. On this clone: Its specificity is unknown.

CDR3 size: 11 residues. Looked up from germline, CDR1 is DFQATT and CDR2 is SNEGSKA (reference sequence). V was clipped by 3 bases and J by 6 bases, with 6 bases between them. Sequences were derived from peripheral blood, sampled on day 0 of AZD1222 vaccination. The chain couples TRBV20-1 to TRBJ1-5, with D unclear. This sequence was found in an adult in good health. This chain's CDR3 is CSASISQPQHF. The CDR3 DNA reads as TGCAGTGCTAGTATAAGTCAGCCCCAGCATTTT.